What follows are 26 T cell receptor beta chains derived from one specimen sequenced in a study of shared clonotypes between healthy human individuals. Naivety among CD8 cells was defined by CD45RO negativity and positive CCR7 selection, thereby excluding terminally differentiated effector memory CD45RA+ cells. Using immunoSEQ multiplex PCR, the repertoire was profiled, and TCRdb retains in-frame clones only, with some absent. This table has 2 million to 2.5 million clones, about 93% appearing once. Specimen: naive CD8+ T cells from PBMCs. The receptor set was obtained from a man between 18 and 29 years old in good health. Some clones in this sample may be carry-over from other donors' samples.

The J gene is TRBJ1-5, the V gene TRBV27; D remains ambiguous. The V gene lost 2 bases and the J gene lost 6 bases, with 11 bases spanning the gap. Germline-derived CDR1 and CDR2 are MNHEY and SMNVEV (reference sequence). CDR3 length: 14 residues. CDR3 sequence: CASSLIPDGQPQHF. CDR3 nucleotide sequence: TGTGCCAGCAGTTTAATCCCGGACGGTCAGCCCCAGCATTTT.

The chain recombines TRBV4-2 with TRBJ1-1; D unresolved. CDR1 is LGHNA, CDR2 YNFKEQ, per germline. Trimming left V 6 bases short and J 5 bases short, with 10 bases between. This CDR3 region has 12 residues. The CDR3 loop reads CASSLSRTEAFF. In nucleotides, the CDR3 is TGTGCCAGCAGTCTGTCGAGGACTGAAGCTTTCTTT.

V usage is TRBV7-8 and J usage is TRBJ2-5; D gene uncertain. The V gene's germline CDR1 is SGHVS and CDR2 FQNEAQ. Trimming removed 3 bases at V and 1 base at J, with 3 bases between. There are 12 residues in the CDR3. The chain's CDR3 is CASSFPQETQYF. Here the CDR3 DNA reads TGTGCCAGCAGCTTCCCCCAAGAGACCCAGTACTTC.

The CDR3, as DNA: TGTGCCAGCAGCCCCGGACAGTATGGCTACACCTTC. This sequence encodes CASSPGQYGYTF. The gene calls are TRBV7-9 and TRBJ1-2, with D possibly being TRBD1 (6 bases). Trimming shortened V by 5 bases and J by 5 bases, and 9 bases separated the two germline ends. The CDR3 has 12 residues. Germline values: CDR1 SEHNR, CDR2 FQNEAQ (reference sequence). The whole variable domain, filled in from reference TRBV7-9 and TRBJ1-2, reads DTGVSQNPRHKITKRGQNVTFRCDPISEHNRLYWYRQTLGQGPEFLTYFQNEAQLEKSRLLSDRFSAERPKGSFSTLEIQRTEQGDSAMYLCASSPGQYGYTFGSGTRLTVV.

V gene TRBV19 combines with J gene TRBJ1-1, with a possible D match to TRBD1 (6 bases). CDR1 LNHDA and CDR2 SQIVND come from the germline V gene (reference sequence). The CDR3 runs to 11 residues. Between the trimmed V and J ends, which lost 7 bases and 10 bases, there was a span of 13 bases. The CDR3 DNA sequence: TGTGCCAGTAAGGAGGGCAGGGGAGCTTTCTTT. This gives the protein CASKEGRGAFF.

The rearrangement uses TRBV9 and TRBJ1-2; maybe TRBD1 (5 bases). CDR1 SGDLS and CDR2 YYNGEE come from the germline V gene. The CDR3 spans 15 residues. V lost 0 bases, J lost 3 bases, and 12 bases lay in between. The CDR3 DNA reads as TGTGCCAGCAGCGTAGTGGGGGGGACTGACTATGGCTACACCTTC. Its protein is CASSVVGGTDYGYTF.

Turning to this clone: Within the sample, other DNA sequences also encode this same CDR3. The CDR3 DNA follows: TGTGCCAGCAGTTTATCTCCCCTCTACGAGCAGTACTTC. This sequence encodes CASSLSPLYEQYF. This chain uses TRBV27 with TRBJ2-7; D gene ambiguous. V lost 0 bases, J lost 3 bases, and 6 bases lay in between. The CDR3 extends over 13 amino acids. CDR1 and CDR2 from the germline V gene are MNHEY and SMNVEV (reference sequence).

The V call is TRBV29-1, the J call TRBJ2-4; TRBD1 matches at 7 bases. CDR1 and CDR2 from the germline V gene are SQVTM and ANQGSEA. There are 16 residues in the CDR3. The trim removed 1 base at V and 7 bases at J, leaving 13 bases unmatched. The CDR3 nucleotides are TGCAGCGTTGAAGCGCAGACCGGGACAGACAAGAACATTCAGTACTTC. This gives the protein CSVEAQTGTDKNIQYF. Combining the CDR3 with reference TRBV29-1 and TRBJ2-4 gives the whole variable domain SAVISQKPSRDICQRGTSLTIQCQVDSQVTMMFWYRQQPGQSLTLIATANQGSEATYESGFVIDKFPISRPNLTFSTLTVSNMSPEDSSIYLCSVEAQTGTDKNIQYFGAGTRLSVL.

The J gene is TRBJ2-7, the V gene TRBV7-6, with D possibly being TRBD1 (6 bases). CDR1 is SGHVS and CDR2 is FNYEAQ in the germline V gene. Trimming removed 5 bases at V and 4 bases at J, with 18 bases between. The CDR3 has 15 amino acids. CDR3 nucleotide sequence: TGTGCCAGCAGCCAAGGGGGTACAGTCGGGTACGAGCAGTACTTC. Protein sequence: CASSQGGTVGYEQYF.

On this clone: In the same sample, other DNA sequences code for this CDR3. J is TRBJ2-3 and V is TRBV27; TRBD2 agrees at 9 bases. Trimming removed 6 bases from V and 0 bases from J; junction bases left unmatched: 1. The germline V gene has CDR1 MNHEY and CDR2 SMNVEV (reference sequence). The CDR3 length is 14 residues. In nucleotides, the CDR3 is TGTGCCAGCAGGCTAGCGGGAAGCACAGATACGCAGTATTTT. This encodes CASRLAGSTDTQYF.

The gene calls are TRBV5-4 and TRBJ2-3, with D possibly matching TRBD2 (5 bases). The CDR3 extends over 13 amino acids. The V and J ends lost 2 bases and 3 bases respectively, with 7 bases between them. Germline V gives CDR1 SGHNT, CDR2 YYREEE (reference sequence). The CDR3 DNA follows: TGTGCCAGCAGCTTAGACTATACAGATACGCAGTATTTT. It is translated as CASSLDYTDTQYF.

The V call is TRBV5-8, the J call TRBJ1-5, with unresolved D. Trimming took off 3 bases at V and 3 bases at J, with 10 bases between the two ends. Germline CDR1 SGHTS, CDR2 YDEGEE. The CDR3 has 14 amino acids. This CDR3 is CASSSDGSNQPQHF. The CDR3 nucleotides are TGTGCCAGCAGCTCGGACGGATCCAATCAGCCCCAGCATTTT.

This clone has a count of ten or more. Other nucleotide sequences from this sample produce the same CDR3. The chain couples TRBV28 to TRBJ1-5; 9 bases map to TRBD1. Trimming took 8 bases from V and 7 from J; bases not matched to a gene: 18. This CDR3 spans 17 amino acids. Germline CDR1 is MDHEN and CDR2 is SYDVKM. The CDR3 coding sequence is TGTGCCAGCGGAACTACTCAACGGGACAGGGTAGGGCAGCCCCAGCATTTT. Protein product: CASGTTQRDRVGQPQHF.

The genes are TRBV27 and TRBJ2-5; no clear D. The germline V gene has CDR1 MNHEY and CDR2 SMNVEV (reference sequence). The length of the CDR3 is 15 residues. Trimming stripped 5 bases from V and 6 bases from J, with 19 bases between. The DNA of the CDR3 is TGTGCCAGCAGTCCAAGGACGGGCCTGTGGCAGACCCAGTACTTC. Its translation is CASSPRTGLWQTQYF.

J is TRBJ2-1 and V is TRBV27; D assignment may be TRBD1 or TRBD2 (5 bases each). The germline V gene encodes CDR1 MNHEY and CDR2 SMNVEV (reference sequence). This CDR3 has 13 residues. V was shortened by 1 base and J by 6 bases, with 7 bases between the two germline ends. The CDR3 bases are TGTGCCAGCAGTTTATACGGGGCCAATGAGCAGTTCTTC. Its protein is CASSLYGANEQFF.

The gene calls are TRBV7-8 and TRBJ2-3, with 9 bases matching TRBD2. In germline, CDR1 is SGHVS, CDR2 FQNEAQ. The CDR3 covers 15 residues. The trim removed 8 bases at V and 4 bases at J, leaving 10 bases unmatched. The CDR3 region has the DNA TGTGCCAGCGGGGTTTTAGCGGGAGAATCAGATACGCAGTATTTT. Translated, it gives CASGVLAGESDTQYF.

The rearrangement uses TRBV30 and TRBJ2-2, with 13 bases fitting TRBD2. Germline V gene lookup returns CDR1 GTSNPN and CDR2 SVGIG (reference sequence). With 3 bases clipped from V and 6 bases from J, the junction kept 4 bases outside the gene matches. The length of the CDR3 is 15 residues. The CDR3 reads CAWSGLAGASGELFF. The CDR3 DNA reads TGTGCCTGGAGCGGACTAGCGGGAGCGTCCGGGGAGCTGTTTTTT.

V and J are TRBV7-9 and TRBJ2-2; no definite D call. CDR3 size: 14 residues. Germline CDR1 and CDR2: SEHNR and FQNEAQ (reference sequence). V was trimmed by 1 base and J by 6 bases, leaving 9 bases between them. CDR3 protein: CASSLVQGAGELFF. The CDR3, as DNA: TGTGCCAGCAGCTTAGTCCAAGGCGCCGGGGAGCTGTTTTTT. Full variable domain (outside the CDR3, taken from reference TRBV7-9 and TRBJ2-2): DTGVSQNPRHKITKRGQNVTFRCDPISEHNRLYWYRQTLGQGPEFLTYFQNEAQLEKSRLLSDRFSAERPKGSFSTLEIQRTEQGDSAMYLCASSLVQGAGELFFGEGSRLTVL.

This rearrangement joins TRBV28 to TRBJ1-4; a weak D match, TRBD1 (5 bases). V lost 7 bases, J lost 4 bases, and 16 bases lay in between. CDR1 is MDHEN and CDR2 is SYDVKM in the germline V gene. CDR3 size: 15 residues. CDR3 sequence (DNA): TGTGCCAGCATCCCCCGGGCCGGGGGTAATGAAAAACTGTTTTTT. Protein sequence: CASIPRAGGNEKLFF.

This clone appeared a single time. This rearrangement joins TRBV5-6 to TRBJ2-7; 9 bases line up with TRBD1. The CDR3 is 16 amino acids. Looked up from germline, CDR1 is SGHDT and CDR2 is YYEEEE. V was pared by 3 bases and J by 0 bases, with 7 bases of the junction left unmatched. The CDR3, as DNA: TGTGCCAGCAGCTCCACCTCGGGACAGGGCTCCTACGAGCAGTACTTC. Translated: CASSSTSGQGSYEQYF.

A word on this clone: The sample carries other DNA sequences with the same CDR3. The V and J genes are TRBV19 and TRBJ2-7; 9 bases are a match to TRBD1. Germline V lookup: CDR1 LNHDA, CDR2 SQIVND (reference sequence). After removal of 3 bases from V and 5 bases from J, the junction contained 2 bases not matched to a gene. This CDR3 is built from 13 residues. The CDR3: CASSIGTGNEQYF. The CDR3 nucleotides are TGTGCCAGTAGTATCGGGACAGGGAACGAGCAGTACTTC.

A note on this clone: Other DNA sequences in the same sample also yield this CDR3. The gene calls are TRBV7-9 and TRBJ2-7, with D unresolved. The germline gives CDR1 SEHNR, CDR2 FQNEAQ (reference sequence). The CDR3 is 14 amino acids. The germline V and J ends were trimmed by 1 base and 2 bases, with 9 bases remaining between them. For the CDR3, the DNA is TGTGCCAGCAGCTTAGACGGTCTTACCTACGAGCAGTACTTC. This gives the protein CASSLDGLTYEQYF.

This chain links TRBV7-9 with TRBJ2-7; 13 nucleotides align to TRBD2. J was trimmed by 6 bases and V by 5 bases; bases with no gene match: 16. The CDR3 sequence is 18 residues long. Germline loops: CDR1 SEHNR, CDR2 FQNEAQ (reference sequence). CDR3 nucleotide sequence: TGTGCCAGCAGCACCGGGACTAGCGGGACGCTGCGTGATAGCGAGCAGTACTTC. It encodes CASSTGTSGTLRDSEQYF.

CDR3 sequence: CASSTRGNYEQYF. The CDR3 DNA follows: TGTGCCAGCAGCACCCGCGGGAACTACGAGCAGTACTTC. The chain carries TRBV11-3 and TRBJ2-7; tentative D call: TRBD2 (6 bases). The V end was cut by 5 bases, the J end by 3 bases, with 11 bases between. This CDR3 has 13 amino acids. The germline V gene has CDR1 SGHNT and CDR2 YENEEA.

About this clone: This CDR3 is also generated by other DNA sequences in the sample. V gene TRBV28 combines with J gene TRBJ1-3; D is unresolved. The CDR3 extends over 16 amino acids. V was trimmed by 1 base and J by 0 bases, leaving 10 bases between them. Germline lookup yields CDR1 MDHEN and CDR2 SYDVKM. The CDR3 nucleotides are TGTGCCAGCAGTTTATTGAGGGAGGGCTCTGGAAACACCATATATTTT. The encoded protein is CASSLLREGSGNTIYF.

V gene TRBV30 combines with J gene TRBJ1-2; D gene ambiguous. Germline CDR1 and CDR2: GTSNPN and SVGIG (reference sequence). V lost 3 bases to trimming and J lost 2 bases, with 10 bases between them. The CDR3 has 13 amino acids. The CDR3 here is CAWRFKVNYGYTF. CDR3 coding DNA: TGTGCCTGGAGATTCAAAGTGAACTATGGCTACACCTTC.